A few counts support the clone carrying this T cell receptor beta chain. Its specificity is not known. This entry is derived from a study of human T cells and chemical hapten exposure. Turning to the study itself: Patients, a majority of them female, were diagnosed with alopecia areata, totalis or universalis. TCR yields per sample varied mostly from small pooled library volume differences. The study, taken as a whole, reports: Relative to control repertoires, expanded TCRs gave rise to significantly more large CDR3 similarity clusters.

Looked up from germline, CDR1 is SGHTA and CDR2 is FQGNSA. This CDR3 has 16 amino acids. The V end was cut by 1 base, the J end by 2 bases, with 14 bases between. Via MiXCR, TCRdb re-called the RACE reads, giving one row per CDR3 protein. In the table there are roughly 260,000 distinct CDR3 sequences, about 8.1% of which are singletons. Regarding time point: pre-sensitization, week 0. Treatment noted: therapeutic diphenylcyclopropenone sensitization with weekly scalp DPC. At every patch-test visit, blood was drawn before the patch test was applied. The receptor was derived from a woman aged 40 to 49 with alopecia areata. Some clones in this sample may be carry-over from other donors' samples. J is TRBJ1-2 and V is TRBV7-2; the D is unclear. The material sequenced was whole blood, taken in connection with sensitization to the hapten diphenylcyclopropenone (DPC). The CDR3 DNA sequence: TGTGCCAGCAGCTTAGTATCCGCGGGCAGAAACTATGGCTACACCTTC. Protein sequence: CASSLVSAGRNYGYTF.